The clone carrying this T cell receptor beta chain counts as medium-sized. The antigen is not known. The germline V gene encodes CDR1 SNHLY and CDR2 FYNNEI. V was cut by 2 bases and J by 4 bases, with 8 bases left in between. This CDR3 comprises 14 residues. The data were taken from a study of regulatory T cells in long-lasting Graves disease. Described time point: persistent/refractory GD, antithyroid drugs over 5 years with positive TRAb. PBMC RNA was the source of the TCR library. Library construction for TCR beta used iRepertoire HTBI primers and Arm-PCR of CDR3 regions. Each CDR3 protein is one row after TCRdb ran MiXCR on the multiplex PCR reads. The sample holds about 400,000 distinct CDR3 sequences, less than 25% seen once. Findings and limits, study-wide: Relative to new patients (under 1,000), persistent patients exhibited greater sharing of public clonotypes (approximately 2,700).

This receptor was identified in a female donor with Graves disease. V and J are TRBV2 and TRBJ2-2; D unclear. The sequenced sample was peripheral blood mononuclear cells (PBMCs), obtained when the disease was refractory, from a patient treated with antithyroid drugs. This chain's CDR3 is CASSEKVPTGELFF. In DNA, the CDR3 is TGTGCCAGCAGTGAAAAGGTCCCCACCGGGGAGCTGTTTTTT.